This T cell receptor (beta chain) originates from a study of OX40 agonist ivuxolimab in advanced cancers. TCRdb keeps only in-frame clones here, not all; method: immunoSEQ multiplex PCR. Among some 86,000 clones, approximately 85% were seen once, and the ten largest hold less than 4.5%. Deletions cut 1 base from V and 9 bases from J, with 22 bases between. Germline CDR1 and CDR2: LNHNV and YYDKDF (reference sequence). CDR3 length: 16 amino acids. J is TRBJ2-7 and V is TRBV15; D is perhaps TRBD1 or TRBD2 (6 bases each). The sample in question was CD4+ or CD8+ T cells sorted from blood, obtained in a trial of the OX40 agonist ivuxolimab. This clonotype originated in an adult with an advanced solid tumor such as melanoma, head and neck, liver or kidney cancer. CDR3: CATSRVVLSGGHGQYF. DNA of the CDR3: TGTGCCACCAGCAGAGTCGTTCTCTCCGGGGGCCACGGGCAGTACTTC.